This passage covers 20 T cell receptor beta chains from one sample sequenced in a study of beta chain features in type 1 diabetes. Reverse transcription of all isolated RNA meant that expressed TCRB transcripts were sequenced. Method: immunoSEQ multiplex PCR; TCRdb's copy keeps in-frame clones and lacks some. The table lists about half a million clones, about 32% of them singletons. Material for sequencing was naive CD4+ T cells from blood. These receptors were collected from a man younger than 35 in good health.

This clone occurred a few times. The chain couples TRBV30 to TRBJ2-7; TRBD2 agrees at 12 bases. V shed 1 base and J 5 bases; nucleotides not matched to a gene: 6. This CDR3 has 15 residues. The germline CDR1 and CDR2 sequences are GTSNPN and SVGIG (reference sequence). In DNA, the CDR3 is TGTGCCTGGAGTGGACTAGCGGGGGTGCTCGACGAGCAGTACTTC. Translated: CAWSGLAGVLDEQYF.

The V gene is TRBV20-1, the J gene TRBJ2-2; no firm D call. CDR3 size: 11 residues. V lost 3 bases to trimming and J lost 6 bases, with 5 bases between them. Germline values: CDR1 DFQATT, CDR2 SNEGSKA (reference sequence). The CDR3 coding sequence is TGCAGTGCTAGTAGTCCCGGGGAGCTGTTTTTT. Its translation is CSASSPGELFF.

This sequence joins TRBV28 and TRBJ2-1, with TRBD2 matching 7 bases. This CDR3 region has 16 residues. Per germline, CDR1 MDHEN and CDR2 SYDVKM. V was pared by 3 bases and J by 5 bases, with 10 bases of the junction left unmatched. The DNA for the CDR3 is TGTGCCAGCAGTTTCCTTCGGCGGGAGAAGAACAATGAGCAGTTCTTC. Translated: CASSFLRREKNNEQFF.

The chain joins TRBV5-1 to TRBJ2-5, with unresolved D. The CDR3 has 14 residues. Germline loops: CDR1 SGHRS, CDR2 YFSETQ. V lost 4 bases, J lost 2 bases, and 12 bases lay in between. The CDR3 bases are TGCGCCAGCAGCCGCGGACCTAGGCAAGAGACCCAGTACTTC. Translation gives CASSRGPRQETQYF.

The J gene is TRBJ2-7, the V gene TRBV7-2; D gene ambiguous. Trimming left V 5 bases short and J 2 bases short, with 7 bases between. Germline V gives CDR1 SGHTA, CDR2 FQGNSA. CDR3 size: 12 residues. CDR3 coding DNA: TGTGCCAGCAGCCTATGGACCTACGAGCAGTACTTC. This gives the protein CASSLWTYEQYF.

The chain recombines TRBV28 with TRBJ1-2; D call uncertain. The CDR3 extends over 13 amino acids. CDR1 MDHEN and CDR2 SYDVKM come from the germline V gene. V lost 8 bases, J lost 3 bases, and 13 bases lay in between. This CDR3 reads CASARRVDYGYTF. The CDR3 coding sequence is TGTGCCAGCGCGAGAAGGGTGGACTATGGCTACACCTTC.

The rearrangement links TRBV30 to TRBJ1-5, with D uncertain. V dropped 0 bases and J dropped 6 bases, with 12 bases sitting between them. This CDR3 comprises 14 residues. Germline lookup yields CDR1 GTSNPN and CDR2 SVGIG (reference sequence). The CDR3 region is CAWSVRLEGQPQHF. The CDR3 DNA follows: TGTGCCTGGAGTGTACGATTGGAGGGTCAGCCCCAGCATTTT.

V and J are TRBV7-9 and TRBJ2-1, with D tentatively TRBD2 (6 bases). The CDR3 runs to 14 residues. Germline CDR1 and CDR2: SEHNR and FQNEAQ (reference sequence). Trimming removed 3 bases at V and 2 bases at J, with 8 bases between. CDR3 in DNA: TGTGCCAGCAGCTTGGAGCGGGCCTACAATGAGCAGTTCTTC. It specifies CASSLERAYNEQFF.

The chain links TRBV6-4 to TRBJ2-2; tentatively, D is TRBD2 (6 bases). This CDR3 comprises 15 residues. Per germline, CDR1 MRHNA and CDR2 SNTAGT. V was trimmed by 2 bases and J by 4 bases, leaving 11 bases between them. The CDR3, as DNA: TGTGCCAGCAGTGACGAGGGGACTCTCACCGGGGAGCTGTTTTTT. Amino acids: CASSDEGTLTGELFF.

Regarding this clone: Other DNA sequences in this sample translate to the same CDR3. The chain employs TRBV30 and TRBJ2-7, with no clear D. Germline V gene data show CDR1 as GTSNPN and CDR2 as SVGIG (reference sequence). The V end lost 1 base, the J end lost 3 bases, and 4 bases lay between the germline ends. CDR3 length equals 11 residues. The CDR3 region has the DNA TGTGCCTGGAGTGATTTCTACGAGCAGTACTTC. Its protein is CAWSDFYEQYF.

The chain uses TRBV18 and TRBJ2-3; no firm D call. This CDR3 contains 13 residues. The V gene's germline CDR1 is KGHSH and CDR2 LQKENI. Deletions cut 5 bases from V and 2 bases from J, with 8 bases between. The CDR3 DNA reads TGTGCCAGCTCATGGATATTCACAGATACGCAGTATTTT. Its protein is CASSWIFTDTQYF.

Note on this clone: Additional DNA sequences in this sample encode the identical CDR3. The gene calls are TRBV28 and TRBJ2-5, with D uncertain. The CDR3 loop spans 11 amino acids. The germline V gene encodes CDR1 MDHEN and CDR2 SYDVKM. V was clipped by 5 bases and J by 5 bases, with 6 bases between them. CDR3 DNA sequence: TGTGCCAGCAGTCTCCGGGAGACCCAGTACTTC. This gives the protein CASSLRETQYF. Full variable domain (remainder filled in from reference TRBV28 and TRBJ2-5): DVKVTQSSRYLVKRTGEKVFLECVQDMDHENMFWYRQDPGLGLRLIYFSYDVKMKEKGDIPEGYSVSREKKERFSLILESASTNQTSMYLCASSLRETQYFGPGTRLLVL.

This clone was observed a handful of times. This chain uses TRBV29-1 with TRBJ2-7; D call uncertain. Trimming shortened V by 6 bases and J by 4 bases, and 28 bases separated the two germline ends. The CDR3 covers 17 residues. Looked up from germline, CDR1 is SQVTM and CDR2 is ANQGSEA. The CDR3 coding sequence is TGCAGCGTCGAACCACTCAGGCCCCGAACGGCCATATACGAGCAGTACTTC. Translated, it gives CSVEPLRPRTAIYEQYF.

The rearrangement uses TRBV29-1 and TRBJ2-7; 7 bases are shared with TRBD2. The CDR3 totals 12 residues. The trim removed 5 bases at V and 3 bases at J, leaving 4 bases unmatched. The germline V gene encodes CDR1 SQVTM and CDR2 ANQGSEA. The CDR3 DNA reads as TGCAGCGTTCTAGCGGAATACTACGAGCAGTACTTC. Protein product: CSVLAEYYEQYF.

This clone was counted between two and nine times. The chain combines TRBV5-6 with TRBJ2-5, with D perhaps TRBD2 (5 bases). Looked up from germline, CDR1 is SGHDT and CDR2 is YYEEEE. The CDR3 totals 13 residues. V shed 4 bases and J shed 3 bases, with 10 bases lying between them. This chain's CDR3 is CASSQGLEETQYF. The CDR3 bases are TGTGCCAGCAGCCAAGGACTTGAAGAGACCCAGTACTTC.

This chain links TRBV4-1 with TRBJ1-2, with a tentative D call TRBD1 (5 bases). The V and J ends lost 2 bases and 1 base respectively, with 5 bases between them. The CDR3 has 13 amino acids. The germline gives CDR1 MGHRA, CDR2 YSYEKL. CDR3 region: CASSQQGNYGYTF. CDR3 DNA sequence: TGCGCCAGCAGCCAACAGGGTAACTATGGCTACACCTTC.

This chain joins TRBV10-3 and TRBJ2-1; 11 nucleotides align to TRBD2. The V and J ends lost 6 bases and 5 bases, in that order; junction bases with no gene match: 3. Germline V gene sequence: CDR1 ENHRY, CDR2 SYGVKD. CDR3 length: 14 residues. The chain's CDR3 is CAIRTSGTNNEQFF. The CDR3, as DNA: TGTGCCATCAGGACTAGCGGGACTAACAATGAGCAGTTCTTC.

The CDR3 region is CAWTRGPLNTEAFF. CDR3 coding DNA: TGTGCCTGGACCAGGGGCCCGCTGAACACTGAAGCTTTCTTT. The rearrangement links TRBV30 to TRBJ1-1; a possible D gene is TRBD1 (6 bases). This CDR3 has 14 residues. With 4 bases removed from V and 0 bases from J, the gap between germline ends came to 12 bases. Germline V lookup: CDR1 GTSNPN, CDR2 SVGIG (reference sequence). Looking up the rest from reference TRBV30 and TRBJ1-1 gives the full variable domain: SQTIHQWPATLVQPVGSPLSLECTVEGTSNPNLYWYRQAAGRGLQLLFYSVGIGQISSEVPQNLSASRPQDRQFILSSKKLLLSDSGFYLCAWTRGPLNTEAFFGQGTRLTVV.

This clone occurred a few times. The rearrangement joins TRBV29-1 to TRBJ1-5; unclear D gene. Germline V gives CDR1 SQVTM, CDR2 ANQGSEA. This CDR3 comprises 12 residues. V lost 7 bases to trimming and J lost 3 bases, with 10 bases between them. CDR3 in amino acids: CSAQEFNQPQHF. Here the CDR3 DNA reads TGCAGCGCTCAGGAGTTCAATCAGCCCCAGCATTTT.

The chain couples TRBV9 to TRBJ2-2; D possibly corresponds to TRBD2 (5 bases). CDR1 is SGDLS and CDR2 is YYNGEE in the germline V gene. Trimming stripped 2 bases from V and 4 bases from J, with 9 bases between. CDR3 length equals 14 residues. CDR3 coding DNA: TGTGCCAGCAGCGTGGGAGAGGGCACCGGGGAGCTGTTTTTT. It encodes CASSVGEGTGELFF.